The sequence of this T cell receptor (beta chain) was determined in a study of OX40 agonist ivuxolimab in advanced cancers. Study outcomes and limitations: Those patients achieving a partial response at 0.1-3.0 mg/kg showed among the lowest clonal expansion.

With regard to this clone: The antigen is not known.

Profiling relied on immunoSEQ multiplex PCR, and the TCRdb table lists in-frame clones only, not all of them. Of 65,000 to 90,000 clones listed, around four fifths are singletons. This CDR3 is built from 15 residues. Germline V lookup: CDR1 ENHRY, CDR2 SYGVKD. The junction had 6 bases not matched to a gene; V was cut back by 0 bases and J by 6 bases. V usage is TRBV10-3 and J usage is TRBJ1-2; 8 nucleotides align to TRBD1. The sample in question was CD4+ or CD8+ T cells sorted from blood, obtained in a trial of the OX40 agonist ivuxolimab. The TCR sequence derives from an adult with an advanced solid tumor such as melanoma, head and neck, liver or kidney cancer. CDR3: CAISESPSGGDGYTF. DNA for the CDR3: TGTGCCATCAGTGAGTCTCCGTCAGGGGGCGATGGCTACACCTTC.